The 17 T cell receptor beta chains presented below share a single source sample, sequenced in a study of identical twins (dated by TCRdb to 2016 to 2017). Library preparation was by 5' RACE. TCRdb lists the instrument as Illumina HiSeq 2000. TCRdb passed the public sequencing reads through fastp at Q25 and MiXCR, retaining productive beta sequences. When rows share a CDR3 protein, they turn into one entry using the most common DNA and genes. Here the sample has 200,000 to 250,000 distinct CDR3 sequences; 9.5% to 15% occur a single time. Under 4.5% of the sample comes from the top ten. These data were also filed under a second study, of yellow fever vaccine responses in identical twins.

The sequenced material came from memory (CD45RO+) T cells sorted from blood. Per the publication, the cell subset or site label means: CD45RO+ enriched T cells. The receptor set was obtained from a woman aged 18-30 years in good health.

This clonotype was observed a handful of times. The rearrangement links TRBV20-1 to TRBJ1-2, with D unclear. V shed 1 base and J shed 8 bases, with 11 bases lying between them. The germline V gene encodes CDR1 DFQATT and CDR2 SNEGSKA (reference sequence). The CDR3 is 12 amino acids. CDR3: CSARAAPRGYTF. CDR3 bases: TGCAGTGCTAGAGCGGCCCCACGGGGCTACACCTTC.

This clonotype was counted many times. The rearrangement joins TRBV6-2 or TRBV6-3 to TRBJ2-7; D not certain. Trimming left V 0 bases short and J 7 bases short, with 16 bases between. The germline V gene has CDR1 MNHEY and CDR2 SVGEGT. CDR3 length equals 15 residues. CDR3: CASSYSGLQLREQYF. The CDR3 DNA reads TGTGCCAGCAGTTACTCTGGCCTCCAGCTCAGAGAGCAGTACTTC.

In its sample, this clonotype was seen many times. The chain joins TRBV5-1 to TRBJ2-1; the match to TRBD2 covers 8 bases. CDR3 size: 15 residues. V gave up 4 bases and J gave up 7 bases; unmatched junction bases: 10. Germline loops: CDR1 SGHRS, CDR2 YFSETQ. The CDR3 reads CASSKRAGVANEQFF. The CDR3 DNA reads TGCGCCAGCAGCAAAAGAGCGGGAGTGGCGAATGAGCAGTTCTTC.

This clonotype occurred many times. This rearrangement joins TRBV7-2 to TRBJ1-1; D is undetermined. The CDR3 contains 13 residues. Trimming took off 2 bases at V and 1 base at J, with 5 bases between the two ends. Germline values: CDR1 SGHTA, CDR2 FQGNSA. CDR3 sequence: CASSLSQNTEAFF. In DNA form, the CDR3 reads TGTGCCAGCAGCTTAAGCCAGAACACTGAAGCTTTCTTT. The variable domain in full, with the rest retrieved from reference TRBV7-2 and TRBJ1-1, is GAGVSQSPSNKVTEKGKDVELRCDPISGHTALYWYRQSLGQGLEFLIYFQGNSAPDKSGLPSDRFSAERTGGSVSTLTIQRTQQEDSAVYLCASSLSQNTEAFFGQGTRLTVV.

The chain is built from TRBV29-1 and TRBJ2-5; D call uncertain. Germline CDR1 is SQVTM and CDR2 is ANQGSEA. The CDR3 is 13 amino acids. Deletions cut 5 bases from V and 4 bases from J, with 14 bases between. CDR3 amino acids: CSVQSPSGETQYF. The CDR3 coding sequence is TGCAGCGTTCAAAGTCCCTCAGGAGAGACCCAGTACTTC.

This clonotype was seen at least ten times. The chain uses TRBV12-3 or TRBV12-4 and TRBJ2-2; D is possibly TRBD1 (5 bases). The germline V and J ends were trimmed by 3 bases and 6 bases, with 17 bases remaining between them. CDR3 length: 16 amino acids. Written as DNA, the CDR3 is TGTGCCAGCAGTTTTCGCAGGGTGGGTGGACCCGGGGAGCTGTTTTTT. It yields the protein CASSFRRVGGPGELFF.

This clonotype has at least ten counts. J is TRBJ2-1 and V is TRBV28; no firm D call. The CDR3 loop spans 12 amino acids. CDR1 MDHEN and CDR2 SYDVKM come from the germline V gene. V shed 3 bases and J shed 8 bases, with 8 bases lying between them. CDR3 nucleotides: TGTGCCAGCAGTTTGTCTATTTATGAGCAGTTCTTC. It codes for CASSLSIYEQFF.

This clonotype was picked up a small number of times. This chain joins TRBV18 and TRBJ2-1; D unresolved. The V gene lost 2 bases and the J gene lost 2 bases, with 13 bases spanning the gap. Germline loops: CDR1 KGHSH, CDR2 LQKENI. This CDR3 region has 16 residues. The CDR3 loop is CASSPVKYGPYNEQFF. CDR3 coding DNA: TGTGCCAGCTCACCAGTGAAGTACGGGCCCTACAATGAGCAGTTCTTC.

Only a few counts were recorded for this clonotype. The chain uses TRBV6-1 and TRBJ2-7, with no clear D. The germline gives CDR1 MNHNS, CDR2 SASEGT. The V end was cut by 5 bases, the J end by 3 bases, with 14 bases between. The CDR3 runs to 14 residues. CDR3 sequence (DNA): TGTGCCAGCAGTCCCCCCGGAGAGCTCTACGAGCAGTACTTC. It is translated as CASSPPGELYEQYF.

This chain connects TRBV5-1 to TRBJ2-3, with 10 positions matching TRBD1. The CDR3 has 15 amino acids. Germline V gives CDR1 SGHRS, CDR2 YFSETQ. V trimming: 4 bases; J trimming: 5 bases; junction bases outside the gene matches: 7. The CDR3 protein is CASSQSGDRGDTQYF. The CDR3 coding sequence is TGCGCCAGCAGCCAGTCTGGGGACAGGGGAGATACGCAGTATTTT. Full variable domain (rest looked up from reference TRBV5-1 and TRBJ2-3): KAGVTQTPRYLIKTRGQQVTLSCSPISGHRSVSWYQQTPGQGLQFLFEYFSETQRNKGNFPGRFSGRQFSNSRSEMNVSTLELGDSALYLCASSQSGDRGDTQYFGPGTRLTVL.

The chain recombines TRBV3-1 with TRBJ2-7; D is uncertain. V lost 1 base, J lost 3 bases, and 7 bases lay in between. The germline V gene has CDR1 LGHDT and CDR2 YNNKEL (reference sequence). CDR3 size: 13 residues. The CDR3 DNA reads TGTGCCAGCAGCCAAGGGTTCGGCTACGAGCAGTACTTC. This translates into CASSQGFGYEQYF.

Ten or more counts support this clonotype. The V gene is TRBV7-9, the J gene TRBJ2-2; D could derive from TRBD1 or TRBD2 (5 bases each). Germline CDR1 SEHNR, CDR2 FQNEAQ (reference sequence). With 5 bases removed from V and 4 bases from J, the gap between germline ends came to 20 bases. There are 17 residues in the CDR3. CDR3 residues: CASSTISRGVSTGELFF. The CDR3 coding sequence is TGTGCCAGCAGCACCATTTCTCGAGGGGTCAGCACCGGGGAGCTGTTTTTT.

CDR3 loop: CATSRDPGNTYNEQFF. The DNA of the CDR3 is TGTGCCACCAGCAGAGATCCAGGGAACACCTACAATGAGCAGTTCTTC. The rearrangement uses TRBV15 and TRBJ2-1, with D perhaps matching TRBD1 (5 bases). Trimming removed 0 bases from V and 2 bases from J, with 11 bases in between. Germline assignment: CDR1 LNHNV and CDR2 YYDKDF (reference sequence). This CDR3 has 16 amino acids.

The rearrangement uses TRBV2 and TRBJ2-7, with D possibly being TRBD1 (6 bases). Germline CDR1 and CDR2: SNHLY and FYNNEI. The CDR3 has 14 residues. The V end was cut by 6 bases, the J end by 7 bases, with 19 bases between. CDR3 sequence: CASSDNDRRGEQYF. The CDR3, as DNA: TGTGCCAGCAGCGATAACGACAGGCGAGGAGAGCAGTACTTC.

V is TRBV5-1 and J is TRBJ2-7; 9 bases agree with TRBD1. This CDR3 has 15 residues. Germline V gives CDR1 SGHRS, CDR2 YFSETQ. V was pared by 2 bases and J by 5 bases, with 8 bases of the junction left unmatched. In DNA form, the CDR3 reads TGCGCCAGCAGCTTAAAGACAGGGGGTGGGAACGAGCAGTACTTC. It translates to CASSLKTGGGNEQYF.

Here the CDR3 DNA reads TGTGCCAGCAGCCCTCCCTCAATACATTCTGGAAACACCATATATTTT. This translates into CASSPPSIHSGNTIYF. The chain joins TRBV7-9 to TRBJ1-3; D ambiguous. Between the trimmed V and J ends, which lost 5 bases and 1 base, there was a span of 15 bases. Germline-derived CDR1 and CDR2 are SEHNR and FQNEAQ (reference sequence). The CDR3 contains 16 residues.

The chain uses TRBV29-1 and TRBJ1-6; the D gene is possibly TRBD1 (5 bases). V was trimmed by 3 bases and J by 8 bases, leaving 14 bases between them. Germline-derived CDR1 and CDR2 are SQVTM and ANQGSEA. The CDR3 is made up of 14 amino acids. DNA for the CDR3: TGCAGCGTTGAGGTCCAGTCGGGGGATTCACCCCTCCACTTT. The encoded protein is CSVEVQSGDSPLHF.